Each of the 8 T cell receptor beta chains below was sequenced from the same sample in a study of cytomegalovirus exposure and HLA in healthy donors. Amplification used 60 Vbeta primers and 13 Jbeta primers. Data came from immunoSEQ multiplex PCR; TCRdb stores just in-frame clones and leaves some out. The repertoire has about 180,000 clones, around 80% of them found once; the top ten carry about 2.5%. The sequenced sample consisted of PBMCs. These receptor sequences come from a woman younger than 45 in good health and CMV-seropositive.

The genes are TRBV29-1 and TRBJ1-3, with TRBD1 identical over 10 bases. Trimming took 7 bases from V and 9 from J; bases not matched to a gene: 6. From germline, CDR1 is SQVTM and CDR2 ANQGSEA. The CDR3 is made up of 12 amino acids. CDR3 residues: CSAPGQGSTIYF. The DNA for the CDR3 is TGCAGCGCACCGGGACAGGGGTCCACCATATATTTT.

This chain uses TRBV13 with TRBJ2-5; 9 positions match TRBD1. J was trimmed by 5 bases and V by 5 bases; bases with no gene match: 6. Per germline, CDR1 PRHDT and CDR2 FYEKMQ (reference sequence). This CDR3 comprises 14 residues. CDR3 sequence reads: CASSPQGAGETQYF. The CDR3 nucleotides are TGTGCCAGCAGCCCACAGGGGGCGGGGGAGACCCAGTACTTC.

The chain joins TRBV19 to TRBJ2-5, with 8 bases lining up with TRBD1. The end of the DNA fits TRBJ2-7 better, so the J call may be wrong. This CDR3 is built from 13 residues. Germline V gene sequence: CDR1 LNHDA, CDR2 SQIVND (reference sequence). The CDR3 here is CASSADRDREQYF. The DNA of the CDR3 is TGTGCCAGTAGTGCGGACAGGGATCGCGAGCAGTACTTC.

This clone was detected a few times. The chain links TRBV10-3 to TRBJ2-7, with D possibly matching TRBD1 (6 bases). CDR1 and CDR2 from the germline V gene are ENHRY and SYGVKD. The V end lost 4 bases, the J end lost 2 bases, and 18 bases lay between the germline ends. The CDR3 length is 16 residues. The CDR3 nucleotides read TGTGCCATCAGTGCCATACAGGGACGTATGACCTACGAGCAGTACTTC. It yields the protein CAISAIQGRMTYEQYF.

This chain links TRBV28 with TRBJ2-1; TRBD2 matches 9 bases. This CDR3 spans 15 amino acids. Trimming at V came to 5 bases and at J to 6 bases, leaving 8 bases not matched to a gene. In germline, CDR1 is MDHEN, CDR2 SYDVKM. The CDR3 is CASSQTGTSFNEQFF. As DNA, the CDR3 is TGTGCCAGCAGTCAAACCGGGACTAGCTTCAATGAGCAGTTCTTC.

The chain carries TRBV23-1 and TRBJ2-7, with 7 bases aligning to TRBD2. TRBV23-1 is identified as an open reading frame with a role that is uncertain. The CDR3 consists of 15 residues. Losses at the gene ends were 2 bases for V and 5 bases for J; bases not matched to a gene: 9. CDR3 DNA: TGCGCCAGCAGTCAAGGGGAGGGAGGGTTGAACGAGCAGTACTTC. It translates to CASSQGEGGLNEQYF.

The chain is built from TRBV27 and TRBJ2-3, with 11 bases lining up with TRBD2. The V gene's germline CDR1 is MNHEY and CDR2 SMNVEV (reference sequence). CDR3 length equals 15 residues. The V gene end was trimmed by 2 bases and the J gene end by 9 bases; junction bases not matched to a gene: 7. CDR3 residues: CASSLTSGGQGTQYF. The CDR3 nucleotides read TGTGCCAGCAGTTTAACTAGCGGGGGCCAGGGAACGCAGTATTTT.

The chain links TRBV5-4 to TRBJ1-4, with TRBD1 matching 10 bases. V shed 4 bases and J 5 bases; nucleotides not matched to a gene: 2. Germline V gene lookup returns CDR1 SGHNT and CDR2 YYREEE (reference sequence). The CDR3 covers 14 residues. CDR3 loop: CASSKDRGNEKLFF. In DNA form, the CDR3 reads TGTGCCAGCAGCAAGGACAGGGGGAATGAAAAACTGTTTTTT. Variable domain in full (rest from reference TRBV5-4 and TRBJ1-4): ETGVTQSPTHLIKTRGQQVTLRCSSQSGHNTVSWYQQALGQGPQFIFQYYREEENGRGNFPPRFSGLQFPNYSSELNVNALELDDSALYLCASSKDRGNEKLFFGSGTQLSVL.